The rows below give T cell receptor beta chains drawn from one sample of a study of blood T cells in healthy people across ages. One entry per CDR3 protein, called by TCRdb with MiXCR from the 5' RACE reads. The sample carries approximately 730,000 distinct CDR3 sequences, roughly 41% recorded once. The sample taken for sequencing was blood. Receptors originate from a woman in her sixties in good health. Each CDR3 is given with its conserved first and last residue. Fields, in order: D gene, V gene, J gene, clone size, CDR3 DNA, CDR3 protein. The D gene is left open where the match is weak. Size values are once, few and many counts, or a class for expanded clones, and some rows have none.

-	TRBV7-3	TRBJ2-1	few	TGTGCCAGCAGCTTAACCCCCCGACAGTTCGATGAGCAGTTCTTC	CASSLTPRQFDEQFF
TRBD2	TRBV4-3	TRBJ2-1	few	TGCGCCAGCAGCCATTTGACCGGCGGGAGCGGCAATGAGCAGTTCTTC	CASSHLTGGSGNEQFF
-	TRBV7-7	TRBJ2-1	-	TGTGCCAGCAGCCACTCCCGCGGAAATGGGCAGTTCTTC	CASSHSRGNGQFF
TRBD1	TRBV20-1	TRBJ1-1	-	TGCAGTGCCATACCGACAGGGCTGAACACTGAAGCTTTCTTT	CSAIPTGLNTEAFF
TRBD2	TRBV18	TRBJ2-7	few	TGTGCCAGCTCACCCCCTTCTAGCGGGAGATACAATGAGCAGTACTTC	CASSPPSSGRYNEQYF
TRBD2	TRBV28	TRBJ2-5	-	TGTGCCAGCAGTACCCTAGCGGGAGAAGAGACCCAGTACTTC	CASSTLAGEETQYF
-	TRBV25-1	TRBJ1-2	-	TGTGCCAGCAGTAGGGGGATAGATGGCTACACCTTC	CASSRGIDGYTF
-	TRBV7-2	TRBJ2-7	-	TGTGCCAGCAGCTTATTAGATGGGTATATCTACGAGCAGTACTTC	CASSLLDGYIYEQYF
-	TRBV20-1	TRBJ1-5	-	TGCAGTGCTAGGGTCAGGGTGCGCCAGCCCCAGCATTTT	CSARVRVRQPQHF
-	TRBV20-1	TRBJ1-1	few	TGCAGTGCGAACCGGGACGTCAACACTGAAGCTTTCTTT	CSANRDVNTEAFF
-	TRBV20-1	TRBJ2-1	-	TGCAGTGCTAGGGTCAATACTAGGGTCGATGAGCAGTTCTTC	CSARVNTRVDEQFF
TRBD2	TRBV6-5	TRBJ2-5	-	TGTGCCAGCAGCCACGGGGGGGTCCAAGAGACCCAGTACTTC	CASSHGGVQETQYF
-	TRBV3-1	TRBJ2-3	-	TGTGCCAGCAGCCGCGGACTAGAGGGGGGCACAGATACGCAGTATTTT	CASSRGLEGGTDTQYF
-	TRBV20-1	TRBJ2-3	-	TGCAGTGCTATCGGTGGGGTTAGCGCGCAGTATTTT	CSAIGGVSAQYF
TRBD2	TRBV12-3/TRBV12-4	TRBJ2-3	-	TGTGCCAGCAACAGGGGGGCTAGCGGGGGGGCACCAGATACGCAGTATTTT	CASNRGASGGAPDTQYF
TRBD2	TRBV11-2	TRBJ2-7	many	TGTGCCAGCAGCTCCGATAGCGGGGGCTCGGAGCAGTACTTC	CASSSDSGGSEQYF
TRBD2	TRBV20-1	TRBJ2-1	once	TGCAGTGCTAGAGCTCCGGGACTAAGTTACAATGAGCAGTTCTTC	CSARAPGLSYNEQFF
TRBD2	TRBV2	TRBJ2-3	-	TGTGCCAGCAGTAGACTAGCGGGGGGCGCAGATACGCAGTATTTT	CASSRLAGGADTQYF
TRBD1	TRBV6-2/TRBV6-3	TRBJ2-1	many	TGTGCCAGCAGTCCCCGGGACAGGGCTTACAATGAGCAGTTCTTC	CASSPRDRAYNEQFF
-	TRBV7-2	TRBJ1-2	many	TGTGCCAGCAGCCCCCTAAGCTATGGCTACACCTTC	CASSPLSYGYTF
TRBD2	TRBV13	TRBJ2-6	few	TGTGCCAGCAAGTGGCGGGGGAGCTCTGGGGCCAACGTCCTGACTTTC	CASKWRGSSGANVLTF
-	TRBV5-5	TRBJ2-5	-	TGTGCCAGCAGCCTCTCAGGAGGGCCGGCCGAAGAGACCCAGTACTTC	CASSLSGGPAEETQYF
TRBD2	TRBV29-1	TRBJ2-5	many	TGCAGCGTTGAGGGGGGGGAAGGGGAGACCCAGTACTTC	CSVEGGEGETQYF
-	TRBV4-1	TRBJ1-4	-	TGCGCCAGCAGCCACGGAGTACTCGATGAAAAACTGTTTTTT	CASSHGVLDEKLFF
-	TRBV7-2	TRBJ2-2	-	TGTGCCAGCAGCCCTCAACACACCGGGGAGCTGTTTTTT	CASSPQHTGELFF
TRBD2	TRBV12-3/TRBV12-4	TRBJ2-5	-	TGTGCCAGCAGTTTAGATTTATCCGGGGGGGAAGAGACCCAGTACTTC	CASSLDLSGGEETQYF
TRBD1	TRBV2	TRBJ2-1	few	TGTGCCAGCAGTGCCGGACAGGGAGGTTTCAATGAGCAGTTCTTC	CASSAGQGGFNEQFF
-	TRBV20-1	TRBJ2-3	-	TGCAGTGCTAGAGCAGCAGGGTCTGTTACGCAGTATTTT	CSARAAGSVTQYF
-	TRBV7-2	TRBJ1-1	few	TGTGCCAGCAGCTTAGCGGGAGGGGACAACACTGAAGCTTTCTTT	CASSLAGGDNTEAFF
-	TRBV3-1	TRBJ2-3	-	TGTGCCAGCAGCCAAATGGCTAGCGTAACAGATACGCAGTATTTT	CASSQMASVTDTQYF
-	TRBV4-3	TRBJ2-6	-	TGCGCCAGCAGCCAAAGGCAGGGCTTATCTGGGGCCAACGTCCTGACTTTC	CASSQRQGLSGANVLTF
TRBD1	TRBV5-1	TRBJ2-5	many	TGCGCCAGCAGCTTGGGCAGGGGGCAAGAGACCCAGTACTTC	CASSLGRGQETQYF
TRBD1	TRBV5-1	TRBJ2-7	many	TGCGCCAGCAGTCGGACAGGGGTCGAGCAGTACTTC	CASSRTGVEQYF
-	TRBV5-1	TRBJ1-5	-	TGCGCCAGCAGCACGGACGGATACAATCAGCCCCAGCATTTT	CASSTDGYNQPQHF
-	TRBV12-3/TRBV12-4	TRBJ1-1	-	TGTGCCAGCAGCCGTACGGGAGCTGAAGCTTTCTTT	CASSRTGAEAFF
-	TRBV4-1	TRBJ2-3	-	TGCGCCAGCAGCCAAGATCCCCGGGCGGAGAGCACAGATACGCAGTATTTT	CASSQDPRAESTDTQYF
TRBD2	TRBV9	TRBJ2-7	many	TGTGCCAGCAGCCCTAGCGGGGGGAGTTACGAGCAGTACTTC	CASSPSGGSYEQYF
-	TRBV20-1	TRBJ2-1	many	TGCAGTGCTAGAGATTTGGGCAGCGGCTACAATGAGCAGTTCTTC	CSARDLGSGYNEQFF
TRBD2	TRBV20-1	TRBJ2-1	few	TGCAGTGCTAGAGTCGACGACGGGAGGGGATACAATGAGCAGTTCTTC	CSARVDDGRGYNEQFF
TRBD1	TRBV9	TRBJ1-1	few	TGTGCCAGCGCCGTGGGACAGGGCCTATTCATGAACACTGAAGCTTTCTTT	CASAVGQGLFMNTEAFF
TRBD1	TRBV27	TRBJ1-1	-	TGTGCCAGTAGACAGGGGAAGAACGCTGAAGCTTTCTTT	CASRQGKNAEAFF
TRBD1	TRBV25-1	TRBJ1-2	-	TGTGCCAGCAGTGAATCCCACAGGGGGCGTTTTGGCTACACCTTC	CASSESHRGRFGYTF
-	TRBV20-1	TRBJ2-1	-	TGCAGTGCATATAGGAGAAATGAGCAGTTCTTC	CSAYRRNEQFF
-	TRBV5-5	TRBJ2-7	-	TGTGCCAGCAGCTCCTCGGACAACTCCTACGAGCAGTACTTC	CASSSSDNSYEQYF
-	TRBV18	TRBJ2-3	-	TGTGCCAGCTCTCTCACAACCTTCGATACGCAGTATTTT	CASSLTTFDTQYF